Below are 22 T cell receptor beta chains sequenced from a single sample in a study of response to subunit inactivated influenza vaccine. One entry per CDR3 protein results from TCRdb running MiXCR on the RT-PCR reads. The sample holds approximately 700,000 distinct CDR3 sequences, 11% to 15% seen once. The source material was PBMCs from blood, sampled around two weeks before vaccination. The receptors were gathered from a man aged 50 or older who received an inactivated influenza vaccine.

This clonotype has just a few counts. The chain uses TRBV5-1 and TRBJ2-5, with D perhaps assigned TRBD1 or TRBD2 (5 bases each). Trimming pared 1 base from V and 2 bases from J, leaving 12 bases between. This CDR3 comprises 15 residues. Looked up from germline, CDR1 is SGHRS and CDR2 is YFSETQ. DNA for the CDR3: TGCGCCAGCAGCTTGCGGGGCAACAAGCAAGAGACCCAGTACTTC. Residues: CASSLRGNKQETQYF.

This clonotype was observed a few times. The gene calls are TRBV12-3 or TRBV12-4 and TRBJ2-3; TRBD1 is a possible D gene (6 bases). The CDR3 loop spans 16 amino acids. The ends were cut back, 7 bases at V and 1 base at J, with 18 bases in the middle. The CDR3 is CASNLQTGRGTDTQYF. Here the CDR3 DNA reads TGTGCCAGCAACTTACAAACAGGGAGAGGCACAGATACGCAGTATTTT.

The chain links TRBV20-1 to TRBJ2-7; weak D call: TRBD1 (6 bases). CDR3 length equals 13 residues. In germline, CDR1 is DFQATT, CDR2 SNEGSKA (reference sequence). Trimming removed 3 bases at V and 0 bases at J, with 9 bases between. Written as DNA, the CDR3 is TGCAGTGCTAGGCCAGGGGCCTCCTACGAGCAGTACTTC. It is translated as CSARPGASYEQYF.

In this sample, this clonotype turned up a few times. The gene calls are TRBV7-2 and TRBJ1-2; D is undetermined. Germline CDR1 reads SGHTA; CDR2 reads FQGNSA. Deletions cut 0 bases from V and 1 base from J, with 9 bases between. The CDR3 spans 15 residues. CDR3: CASSLALTFNYGYTF. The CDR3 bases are TGTGCCAGCAGCTTAGCTTTGACTTTTAACTATGGCTACACCTTC.

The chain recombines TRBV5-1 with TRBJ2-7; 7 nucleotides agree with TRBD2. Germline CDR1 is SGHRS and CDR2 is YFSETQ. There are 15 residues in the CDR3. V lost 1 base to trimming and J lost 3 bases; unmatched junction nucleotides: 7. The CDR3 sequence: CASSLFGLADYEQYF. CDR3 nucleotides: TGCGCCAGCAGCTTGTTCGGGCTAGCGGACTACGAGCAGTACTTC.

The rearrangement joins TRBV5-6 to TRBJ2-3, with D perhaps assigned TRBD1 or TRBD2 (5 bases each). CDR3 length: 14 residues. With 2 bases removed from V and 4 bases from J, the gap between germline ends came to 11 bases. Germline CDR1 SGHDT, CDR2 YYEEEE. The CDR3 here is CASSFRGPADTQYF. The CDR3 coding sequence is TGTGCCAGCAGCTTCCGGGGCCCCGCAGATACGCAGTATTTT.

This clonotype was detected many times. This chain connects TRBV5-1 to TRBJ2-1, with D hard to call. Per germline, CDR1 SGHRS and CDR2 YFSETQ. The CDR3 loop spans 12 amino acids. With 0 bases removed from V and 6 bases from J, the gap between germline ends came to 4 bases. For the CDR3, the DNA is TGCGCCAGCAGCTTGGAACTCAATGAGCAGTTCTTC. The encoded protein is CASSLELNEQFF.

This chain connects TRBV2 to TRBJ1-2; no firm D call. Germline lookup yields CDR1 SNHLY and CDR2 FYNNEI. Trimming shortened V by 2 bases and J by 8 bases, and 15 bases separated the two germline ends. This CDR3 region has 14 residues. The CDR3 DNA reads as TGTGCCAGCAGTGAACAGGAAAGGGTTATGGGCTACACCTTC. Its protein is CASSEQERVMGYTF.

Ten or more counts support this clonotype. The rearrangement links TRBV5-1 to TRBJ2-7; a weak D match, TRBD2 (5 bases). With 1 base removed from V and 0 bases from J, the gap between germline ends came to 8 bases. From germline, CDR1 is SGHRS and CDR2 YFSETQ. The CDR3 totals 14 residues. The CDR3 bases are TGCGCCAGCAGCTTGAAAGGGAGCTCCTACGAGCAGTACTTC. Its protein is CASSLKGSSYEQYF.

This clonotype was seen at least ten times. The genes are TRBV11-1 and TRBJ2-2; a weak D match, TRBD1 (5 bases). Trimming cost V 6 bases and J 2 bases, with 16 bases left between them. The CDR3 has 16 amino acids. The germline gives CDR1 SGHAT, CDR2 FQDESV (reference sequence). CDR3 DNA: TGTGCCAGCAGTAAAAAAGGGGTAATCAACACCGGGGAGCTGTTTTTT. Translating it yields CASSKKGVINTGELFF.

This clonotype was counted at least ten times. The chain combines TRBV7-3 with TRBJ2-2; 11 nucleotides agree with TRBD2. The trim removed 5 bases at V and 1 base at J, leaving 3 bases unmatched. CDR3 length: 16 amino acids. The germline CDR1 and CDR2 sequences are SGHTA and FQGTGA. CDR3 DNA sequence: TGTGCCAGCAGCCCCGGACTAGCGGGGAACACCGGGGAGCTGTTTTTT. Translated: CASSPGLAGNTGELFF.

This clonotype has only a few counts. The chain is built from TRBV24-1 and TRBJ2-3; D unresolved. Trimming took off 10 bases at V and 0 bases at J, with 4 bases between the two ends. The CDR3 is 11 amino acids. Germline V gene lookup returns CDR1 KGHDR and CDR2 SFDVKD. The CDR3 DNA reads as TGTGCCACGAGTAGCACAGATACGCAGTATTTT. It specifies CATSSTDTQYF.

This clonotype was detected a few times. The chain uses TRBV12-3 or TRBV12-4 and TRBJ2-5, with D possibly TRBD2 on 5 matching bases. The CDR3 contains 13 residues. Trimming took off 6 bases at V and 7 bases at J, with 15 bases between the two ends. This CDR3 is CASSASGSGTQYF. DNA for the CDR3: TGTGCCAGCAGCGCGAGCGGATCCGGGACCCAGTACTTC.

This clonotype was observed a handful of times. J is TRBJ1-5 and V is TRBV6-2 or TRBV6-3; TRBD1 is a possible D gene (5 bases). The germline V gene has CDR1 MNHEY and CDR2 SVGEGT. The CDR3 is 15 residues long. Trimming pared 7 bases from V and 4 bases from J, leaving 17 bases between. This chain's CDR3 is CASTLRGGRNQPQHF. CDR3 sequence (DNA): TGTGCCAGCACCTTGAGGGGTGGGCGAAATCAGCCCCAGCATTTT.

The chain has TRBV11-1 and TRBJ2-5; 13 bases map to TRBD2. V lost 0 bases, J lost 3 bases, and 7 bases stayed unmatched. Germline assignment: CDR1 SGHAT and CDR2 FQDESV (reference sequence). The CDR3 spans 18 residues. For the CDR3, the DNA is TGTGCCAGCAGCTTAGCGCCCGGGACTAGCGGGACGAAAGAGACCCAGTACTTC. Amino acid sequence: CASSLAPGTSGTKETQYF. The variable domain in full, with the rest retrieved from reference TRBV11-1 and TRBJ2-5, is EAEVAQSPRYKITEKSQAVAFWCDPISGHATLYWYRQILGQGPELLVQFQDESVVDDSQLPKDRFSAERLKGVDSTLKIQPAELGDSAMYLCASSLAPGTSGTKETQYFGPGTRLLVL.

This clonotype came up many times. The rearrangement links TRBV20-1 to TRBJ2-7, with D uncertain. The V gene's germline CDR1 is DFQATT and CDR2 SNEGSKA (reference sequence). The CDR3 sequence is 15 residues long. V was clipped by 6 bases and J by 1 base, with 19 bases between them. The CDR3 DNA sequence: TGCAGTGCCTCGAGAGGACCGAAAAAATCCTACGAGCAGTACTTC. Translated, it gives CSASRGPKKSYEQYF.

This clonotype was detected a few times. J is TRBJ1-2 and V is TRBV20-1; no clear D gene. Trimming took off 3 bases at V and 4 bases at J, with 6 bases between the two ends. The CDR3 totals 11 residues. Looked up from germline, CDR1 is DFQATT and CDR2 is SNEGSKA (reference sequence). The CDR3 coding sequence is TGCAGTGCTAGTTGGACCTATGGCTACACCTTC. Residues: CSASWTYGYTF.

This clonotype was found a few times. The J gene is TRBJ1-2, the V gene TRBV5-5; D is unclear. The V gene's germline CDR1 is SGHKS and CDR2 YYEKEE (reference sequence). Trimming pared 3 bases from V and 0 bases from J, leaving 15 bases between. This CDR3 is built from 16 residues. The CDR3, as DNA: TGTGCCAGCAGCTCCCCCCTCAGGATTTCTAACTATGGCTACACCTTC. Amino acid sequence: CASSSPLRISNYGYTF.

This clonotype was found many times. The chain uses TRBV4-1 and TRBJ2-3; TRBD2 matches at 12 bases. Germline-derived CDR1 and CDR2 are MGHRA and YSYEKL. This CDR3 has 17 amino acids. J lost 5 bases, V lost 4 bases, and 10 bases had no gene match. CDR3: CASSLRSSGGAKDTQYF. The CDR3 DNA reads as TGCGCCAGCAGCCTGAGGTCTAGCGGGGGGGCGAAAGATACGCAGTATTTT.

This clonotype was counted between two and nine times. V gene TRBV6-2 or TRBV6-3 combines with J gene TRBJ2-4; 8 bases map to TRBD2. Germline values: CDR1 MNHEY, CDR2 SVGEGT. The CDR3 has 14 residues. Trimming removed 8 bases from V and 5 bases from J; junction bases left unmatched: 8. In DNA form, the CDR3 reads TGTGCCAGCGCCCGGCGGGGGGCTCAAAACATTCAGTACTTC. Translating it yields CASARRGAQNIQYF.

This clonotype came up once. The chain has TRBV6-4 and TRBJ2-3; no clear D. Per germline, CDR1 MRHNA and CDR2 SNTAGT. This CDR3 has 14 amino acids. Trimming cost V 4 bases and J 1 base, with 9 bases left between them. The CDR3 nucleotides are TGTGCCAGCAGTGTTTCCACAGGCACAGATACGCAGTATTTT. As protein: CASSVSTGTDTQYF.

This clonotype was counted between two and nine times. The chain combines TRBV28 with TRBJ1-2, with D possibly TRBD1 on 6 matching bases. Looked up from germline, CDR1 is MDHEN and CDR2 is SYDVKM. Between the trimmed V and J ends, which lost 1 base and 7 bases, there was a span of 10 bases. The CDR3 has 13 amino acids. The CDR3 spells CASSLSGGRGYTF. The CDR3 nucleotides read TGTGCCAGCAGTTTATCCGGGGGGCGTGGCTACACCTTC.